The 29 T cell receptor beta chains below come from one sample, sequenced in a study of glioma-infiltrating T cells after dendritic cell vaccination (dated by TCRdb to 2016 to 2018). The method behind the library was the immunoSEQ multiplex PCR assay. In its TCRdb copy, this immuneACCESS table keeps in-frame sequences only and misses some clones. Where compared with another copy, unresolved V genes explain less than half of these, and the others have no known cause. This sample lists 45,000 to 50,000 clones; less than 90% were detected once. Approximately 10% of the sample comes from the top ten. This specimen was blood, taken before dendritic cell vaccination. Receptors originate from a human donor with glioblastoma.

This chain uses TRBV5-1 with TRBJ2-2; 7 bases are shared with TRBD2. The CDR3 is 17 residues long. CDR1 and CDR2 (germline): SGHRS, YFSETQ. V lost 4 bases, J lost 2 bases, and 11 bases stayed unmatched. CDR3 amino acids: CASSRQTSLGNTGELFF. The CDR3 bases are TGCGCCAGCAGCCGACAGACTAGCCTAGGAAACACCGGGGAGCTGTTTTTT.

V usage is TRBV4-1 and J usage is TRBJ2-7; 10 bases agree with TRBD2. Unmatched junction bases numbered 9, after V lost 1 base and J lost 6 bases. The germline CDR1 and CDR2 sequences are MGHRA and YSYEKL. The CDR3 is 16 amino acids. The CDR3: CASSQGRASGSFEQYF. CDR3 coding DNA: TGCGCCAGCAGCCAAGGTCGGGCTAGCGGGAGTTTCGAGCAGTACTTC.

This rearrangement joins TRBV5-1 to TRBJ2-3; D might be TRBD1 (5 bases). The germline V and J ends were trimmed by 4 bases and 2 bases, with 14 bases remaining between them. CDR3 length: 15 amino acids. Germline V lookup: CDR1 SGHRS, CDR2 YFSETQ. CDR3: CASSNPKGYTDTQYF. DNA for the CDR3: TGCGCCAGCAGCAACCCCAAGGGGTACACAGATACGCAGTATTTT.

This clone has just one count. V and J are TRBV30 and TRBJ2-3; D perhaps matches TRBD2 (5 bases). Deletions cut 0 bases from V and 1 base from J, with 14 bases between. Germline CDR1 GTSNPN, CDR2 SVGIG (reference sequence). This CDR3 comprises 16 residues. CDR3 sequence: CAWSVDRGVRTDTQYF. Here the CDR3 DNA reads TGTGCCTGGAGTGTTGATCGGGGAGTACGCACAGATACGCAGTATTTT. Full variable domain (rest looked up from reference TRBV30 and TRBJ2-3): SQTIHQWPATLVQPVGSPLSLECTVEGTSNPNLYWYRQAAGRGLQLLFYSVGIGQISSEVPQNLSASRPQDRQFILSSKKLLLSDSGFYLCAWSVDRGVRTDTQYFGPGTRLTVL.

The genes are TRBV30 and TRBJ1-1; the D gene is possibly TRBD1 (5 bases). Trimming removed 2 bases at V and 8 bases at J, with 21 bases between. Germline values: CDR1 GTSNPN, CDR2 SVGIG (reference sequence). The CDR3 loop spans 15 amino acids. CDR3 loop: CAWSRRGPLGVEAFF. For the CDR3, the DNA is TGTGCCTGGAGTCGGAGGGGACCTCTGGGCGTAGAAGCTTTCTTT. Together with reference TRBV30 and TRBJ1-1, the CDR3 gives the full variable domain: SQTIHQWPATLVQPVGSPLSLECTVEGTSNPNLYWYRQAAGRGLQLLFYSVGIGQISSEVPQNLSASRPQDRQFILSSKKLLLSDSGFYLCAWSRRGPLGVEAFFGQGTRLTVV.

V and J are TRBV30 and TRBJ1-1, with D possibly being TRBD1 (6 bases). Germline assignment: CDR1 GTSNPN and CDR2 SVGIG (reference sequence). Trimming took off 0 bases at V and 5 bases at J, with 13 bases between the two ends. This CDR3 has 14 residues. CDR3 protein: CAWSVTGRGTEAFF. As DNA, the CDR3 is TGTGCCTGGAGTGTAACAGGGAGGGGAACTGAAGCTTTCTTT. Full variable domain (remainder filled in from reference TRBV30 and TRBJ1-1): SQTIHQWPATLVQPVGSPLSLECTVEGTSNPNLYWYRQAAGRGLQLLFYSVGIGQISSEVPQNLSASRPQDRQFILSSKKLLLSDSGFYLCAWSVTGRGTEAFFGQGTRLTVV.

J is TRBJ2-3 and V is TRBV5-1; TRBD2 matches 9 bases. Per the germline V gene, CDR1 is SGHRS and CDR2 is YFSETQ. J lost 10 bases, V lost 4 bases, and 13 bases had no gene match. The CDR3 contains 15 residues. The CDR3 nucleotides read TGCGCCAGCAGCCTGACTAGCGGAGGACTGAAGCCGCAGTATTTT. This codes for CASSLTSGGLKPQYF.

This rearrangement joins TRBV7-9 to TRBJ1-2; D not certain. The length of the CDR3 is 17 residues. Trimming removed 0 bases at V and 3 bases at J, with 17 bases between. Germline V gene lookup returns CDR1 SEHNR and CDR2 FQNEAQ (reference sequence). CDR3 bases: TGTGCCAGCAGCTTAGCGCGAAGTGGTCCCGTCGACTATGGCTACACCTTC. It specifies CASSLARSGPVDYGYTF.

The chain couples TRBV5-5 to TRBJ2-1; 9 nucleotides align to TRBD1. CDR3 length: 12 amino acids. The V gene end was trimmed by 4 bases and the J gene end by 12 bases; junction bases not matched to a gene: 5. Per germline, CDR1 SGHKS and CDR2 YYEKEE (reference sequence). Written as DNA, the CDR3 is TGTGCCAGCAGCCCGGGGGACAGGGTGCAGTTCTTC. The encoded protein is CASSPGDRVQFF.

The chain couples TRBV5-1 to TRBJ2-7; D call uncertain. Trimming removed 4 bases at V and 1 base at J, with 6 bases between. CDR1 and CDR2 (germline): SGHRS, YFSETQ. The CDR3 length is 12 residues. The CDR3 loop reads CASSHQSYEQYF. CDR3 in DNA: TGCGCCAGCAGCCATCAGTCCTACGAGCAGTACTTC.

V gene TRBV29-1 combines with J gene TRBJ1-1, with TRBD1 as a possible D gene (6 bases). V lost 7 bases and J lost 2, with 14 bases in between. The CDR3 consists of 13 residues. CDR1 is SQVTM and CDR2 is ANQGSEA in the germline V gene. The DNA for the CDR3 is TGCAGCGCCCAAACAGGGATTAACACTGAAGCTTTCTTT. It is translated as CSAQTGINTEAFF. The full variable domain, in which reference TRBV29-1 and TRBJ1-1 provide the parts outside the CDR3, is SAVISQKPSRDICQRGTSLTIQCQVDSQVTMMFWYRQQPGQSLTLIATANQGSEATYESGFVIDKFPISRPNLTFSTLTVSNMSPEDSSIYLCSAQTGINTEAFFGQGTRLTVV.

V usage is TRBV7-6 and J usage is TRBJ2-7; 9 bases are shared with TRBD1. J lost 0 bases, V lost 5 bases, and 11 bases had no gene match. The CDR3 consists of 17 residues. Germline CDR1 SGHVS, CDR2 FNYEAQ. The CDR3 DNA reads as TGTGCCAGCAGCGGCCGGGACAGGGAAACAAGCTCCTACGAGCAGTACTTC. Encoded protein: CASSGRDRETSSYEQYF.

V and J are TRBV9 and TRBJ2-7; tentative D call: TRBD1 (6 bases). The CDR3 loop spans 14 amino acids. V shed 2 bases and J shed 3 bases, with 12 bases lying between them. Germline values: CDR1 SGDLS, CDR2 YYNGEE. The CDR3: CASSVRDTLYEQYF. CDR3 nucleotide sequence: TGTGCCAGCAGCGTCCGGGACACCCTCTACGAGCAGTACTTC.

This chain joins TRBV2 and TRBJ1-1, with TRBD1 identical over 9 bases. Trimming took 8 bases from V and 3 from J; bases not matched to a gene: 10. The CDR3 is 15 residues long. Germline lookup yields CDR1 SNHLY and CDR2 FYNNEI. The CDR3 bases are TGTGCCAGCCACGGAAGTACAGGGGGCTACACTGAAGCTTTCTTT. Translation gives CASHGSTGGYTEAFF. Based on the CDR3 plus reference TRBV2 and TRBJ1-1, the full variable domain is EPEVTQTPSHQVTQMGQEVILRCVPISNHLYFYWYRQILGQKVEFLVSFYNNEISEKSEIFDDQFSVERPDGSNFTLKIRSTKLEDSAMYFCASHGSTGGYTEAFFGQGTRLTVV.

The V call is TRBV29-1, the J call TRBJ1-2; D gene unclear. This CDR3 comprises 16 residues. V was clipped by 0 bases and J by 4 bases, with 18 bases between them. CDR1 and CDR2 from the germline V gene are SQVTM and ANQGSEA. The CDR3, as DNA: TGCAGCGTTGAAGATCTTGGAGGTCTCTCAGGCTATGGCTACACCTTC. Translation gives CSVEDLGGLSGYGYTF. Filled out from reference TRBV29-1 and TRBJ1-2, the complete variable domain reads SAVISQKPSRDICQRGTSLTIQCQVDSQVTMMFWYRQQPGQSLTLIATANQGSEATYESGFVIDKFPISRPNLTFSTLTVSNMSPEDSSIYLCSVEDLGGLSGYGYTFGSGTRLTVV.

The chain employs TRBV5-1 and TRBJ2-5; 7 bases fit TRBD1. Germline V lookup: CDR1 SGHRS, CDR2 YFSETQ. The CDR3 consists of 16 residues. With V trimmed by 3 bases and J by 3 bases, 11 bases remained unmatched. In DNA form, the CDR3 reads TGCGCCAGCAGCTCGCAGTTCCCCGGGACAGAAGAGACCCAGTACTTC. Translating it yields CASSSQFPGTEETQYF.

This clone was observed once. This chain uses TRBV6-1 with TRBJ1-1; TRBD1 might be the D (5 bases). From germline, CDR1 is MNHNS and CDR2 SASEGT. The CDR3 runs to 11 residues. V gave up 5 bases and J gave up 8 bases, with 9 bases separating them. CDR3 in amino acids: CASSSKGEAFF. The CDR3 bases are TGTGCCAGCAGTTCTAAGGGGGAAGCTTTCTTT.

The chain employs TRBV19 and TRBJ1-1; a weak D match, TRBD1 (6 bases). Trimming removed 1 base at V and 7 bases at J, with 10 bases between. Germline V gene data show CDR1 as LNHDA and CDR2 as SQIVND (reference sequence). The CDR3 contains 13 residues. CDR3 residues: CASSIGSGDEAFF. In nucleotides, the CDR3 is TGTGCCAGTAGTATAGGCTCAGGGGATGAAGCTTTCTTT. The full variable domain, its missing parts supplied by reference TRBV19 and TRBJ1-1, is DGGITQSPKYLFRKEGQNVTLSCEQNLNHDAMYWYRQDPGQGLRLIYYSQIVNDFQKGDIAEGYSVSREKKESFPLTVTSAQKNPTAFYLCASSIGSGDEAFFGQGTRLTVV.

J is TRBJ1-5 and V is TRBV7-2, with 8 bases matching TRBD1. Germline V gene lookup returns CDR1 SGHTA and CDR2 FQGNSA. The CDR3 is made up of 14 amino acids. V dropped 6 bases and J dropped 2; count of bases not matched to a gene: 3. The CDR3 region has the DNA TGTGCCAGCAGACCGGGACAGGGCAATCAGCCCCAGCATTTT. It yields the protein CASRPGQGNQPQHF.

This chain uses TRBV7-2 with TRBJ2-3, with D perhaps TRBD1 (5 bases). Germline V lookup: CDR1 SGHTA, CDR2 FQGNSA. The CDR3 is 15 residues long. The V end was cut by 0 bases, the J end by 0 bases, with 7 bases between. The CDR3: CASSLAPGSTDTQYF. In nucleotides, the CDR3 is TGTGCCAGCAGCTTAGCCCCAGGGAGCACAGATACGCAGTATTTT.

The CDR3 loop reads CSVELGGRRTEAFF. The CDR3 DNA is TGCAGCGTTGAGTTGGGGGGGCGAAGGACTGAAGCTTTCTTT. J is TRBJ1-1 and V is TRBV29-1, with a possible D match to TRBD1 (6 bases). Germline loops: CDR1 SQVTM, CDR2 ANQGSEA. This CDR3 has 14 residues. Between the trimmed V and J ends, which lost 3 bases and 5 bases, there was a span of 16 bases.

In its sample, this clone was seen a few times. This rearrangement joins TRBV19 to TRBJ1-4, with D unclear. Trimming left V 5 bases short and J 8 bases short, with 15 bases between. From germline, CDR1 is LNHDA and CDR2 SQIVND (reference sequence). The CDR3 is made up of 14 amino acids. The CDR3 loop reads CASSPTGSNEKLFF. DNA for the CDR3: TGTGCCAGTAGTCCCACCGGGTCGAACGAAAAACTGTTTTTT.

The gene calls are TRBV2 and TRBJ2-7; no definite D call. This CDR3 spans 13 amino acids. Germline V gives CDR1 SNHLY, CDR2 FYNNEI. Deletions cut 3 bases from V and 11 bases from J, with 17 bases between. The CDR3 DNA reads TGTGCCAGCAGTGAGGTGGGCACTTTAACAGAGTACTTC. This translates into CASSEVGTLTEYF. Together with reference TRBV2 and TRBJ2-7, the CDR3 gives the full variable domain: EPEVTQTPSHQVTQMGQEVILRCVPISNHLYFYWYRQILGQKVEFLVSFYNNEISEKSEIFDDQFSVERPDGSNFTLKIRSTKLEDSAMYFCASSEVGTLTEYFGPGTRLTVT.

This rearrangement joins TRBV11-2 to TRBJ2-2; no reliable D call. Germline assignment: CDR1 SGHAT and CDR2 FQNNGV. The V and J ends lost 8 bases and 0 bases respectively, with 16 bases between them. This CDR3 comprises 16 residues. The CDR3 nucleotides are TGTGCCAGCGGGCTCGGCACCCTTTCGAACACCGGGGAGCTGTTTTTT. This translates into CASGLGTLSNTGELFF.

This rearrangement joins TRBV27 to TRBJ1-2, with 7 bases identical to TRBD1. The CDR3 spans 13 residues. V lost 3 bases to trimming and J lost 6 bases; unmatched junction nucleotides: 4. Germline loops: CDR1 MNHEY, CDR2 SMNVEV (reference sequence). This CDR3 is CASSLSQGNGYTF. The CDR3 coding sequence is TGTGCCAGCAGTTTGTCACAGGGGAATGGCTACACCTTC.

The V call is TRBV9, the J call TRBJ1-2; D may be TRBD1 (5 bases). Germline V gene lookup returns CDR1 SGDLS and CDR2 YYNGEE. Between the trimmed V and J ends, which lost 3 bases and 7 bases, there was a span of 10 bases. CDR3 length equals 12 residues. This chain's CDR3 is CASSEGYGGYTF. Here the CDR3 DNA reads TGTGCCAGCAGCGAGGGGTATGGTGGCTACACCTTC.

This clone occurred a few times. The genes are TRBV6-5 and TRBJ1-3, with D unresolved. V was cut by 6 bases and J by 5 bases, with 11 bases left in between. Germline V gene sequence: CDR1 MNHEY, CDR2 SVGAGI. The CDR3 loop spans 13 amino acids. CDR3 region: CASREPGRNTIYF. The CDR3, as DNA: TGTGCCAGCAGAGAGCCAGGTCGAAACACCATATATTTT.

This clone was seen just once. V is TRBV4-3 and J is TRBJ1-1, with D perhaps TRBD1 (5 bases). The V gene's germline CDR1 is LGHNA and CDR2 YSLEER. Trimming took 4 bases from V and 5 from J, leaving 20 bases between them. This CDR3 is 16 amino acids long. Here the CDR3 reads CASSPDGAVGWTEAFF. The CDR3 DNA is TGCGCCAGCAGCCCCGATGGGGCGGTTGGGTGGACTGAAGCTTTCTTT.

This chain connects TRBV5-5 to TRBJ2-2; D perhaps matches TRBD1 (6 bases). The CDR3 is 16 residues long. Germline V gene lookup returns CDR1 SGHKS and CDR2 YYEKEE (reference sequence). Trimming removed 2 bases from V and 2 bases from J, with 13 bases in between. CDR3 in DNA: TGTGCCAGCAGCTTAGGACAGCCTATTAACACCGGGGAGCTGTTTTTT. Translated: CASSLGQPINTGELFF.